The text below deals with one T cell receptor (beta chain). This sample was included in a study of blood T cell repertoires in COVID-19. Original processing notes: Counts of nucleated cells, estimated from reference gene primer amplification, were obtained. The protocol was immunoSEQ multiplex PCR, while the TCRdb copy is restricted to in-frame clones and leaves out a portion. V, J and clone size reflect that table, while D and trimming were determined from the DNA. The table includes roughly 86,000 clones, 70% to 85% detected once. Germline V gives CDR1 MDHEN, CDR2 SYDVKM. Trimming removed 11 bases from V and 7 bases from J, with 12 bases in between. This CDR3 contains 12 residues. Seattle patient enrollment occurred during active infection, with longitudinal follow-up thereafter.

Sequenced input: peripheral blood. The chain has TRBV28 and TRBJ1-6; tentatively, D is TRBD1 (5 bases). The clonotype originates from an elderly woman with COVID-19, enrolled during active disease. As DNA, the CDR3 is TGTGCCGGGGGACTCTTCAATTCACCCCTCCACTTT. Its translation is CAGGLFNSPLHF.